The 8 T cell receptor beta chains reported below all come from one sample, sequenced in a study of tissue T cells after allogeneic stem cell transplantation. TCRdb's table, derived via immunoSEQ multiplex PCR, lists solely in-frame clones and lacks some. The table records several thousand clones, 70% of them present only once. Sequencing was performed on tissue from the right colon, taken at autopsy. The origin of the receptors is a male donor older than 55 with lung cancer.

The rearrangement uses TRBV28 and TRBJ1-3; D is ambiguous. Deletions cut 3 bases from V and 3 bases from J, with 12 bases between. The CDR3 is made up of 15 amino acids. Germline V CDR1 and CDR2: MDHEN, SYDVKM. The CDR3 loop is CASSFPIGFGNTIYF. CDR3 nucleotide sequence: TGTGCCAGCAGTTTCCCCATAGGGTTTGGAAACACCATATATTTT.

The chain carries TRBV27 and TRBJ2-7; TRBD1 aligns across 8 bases. Germline V CDR1 and CDR2: MNHEY, SMNVEV (reference sequence). The V gene end was trimmed by 0 bases and the J gene end by 9 bases; junction bases not matched to a gene: 13. The CDR3 spans 16 residues. In DNA, the CDR3 is TGTGCCAGCAGTTTATCTGGGACAGGTCGATCGTGGGGGCAGTACTTC. Protein: CASSLSGTGRSWGQYF.

The genes are TRBV11-2 and TRBJ2-3, with D perhaps matching TRBD2 (5 bases). The germline V and J ends were trimmed by 5 bases and 6 bases, with 15 bases remaining between them. Germline CDR1 SGHAT, CDR2 FQNNGV. CDR3 length: 14 residues. The CDR3 reads CASSPEIGGDTQYF. The CDR3 region has the DNA TGTGCCAGCAGCCCGGAGATTGGAGGCGATACGCAGTATTTT.

The J gene is TRBJ2-2, the V gene TRBV25-1; D may match TRBD1 or TRBD2 (6 bases each). The germline CDR1 and CDR2 sequences are MGHDK and SYGVNS. The CDR3 covers 14 residues. V gave up 1 base and J gave up 7 bases, with 10 bases separating them. The CDR3 is CASSELGGHGELFF. Written as DNA, the CDR3 is TGTGCCAGCAGTGAATTAGGGGGGCACGGGGAGCTGTTTTTT.

This rearrangement joins TRBV19 to TRBJ2-2, with 10 bases matching TRBD2. The CDR3 is 15 amino acids. With 7 bases clipped from V and 4 bases from J, the junction kept 6 bases outside the gene matches. Germline V gene data show CDR1 as LNHDA and CDR2 as SQIVND (reference sequence). This CDR3 is CASMLAGVRTGELFF. The CDR3 DNA reads as TGTGCCAGTATGCTAGCGGGAGTTCGCACCGGGGAGCTGTTTTTT.

The CDR3 DNA is TGTGCCAGCAGCCCCCAAAACGGTCTGCATGGCTACACCTTC. It yields the protein CASSPQNGLHGYTF. The J gene is TRBJ1-2, the V gene TRBV7-2; D is unclear. Germline CDR1 and CDR2: SGHTA and FQGNSA. V was clipped by 5 bases and J by 6 bases, with 16 bases between them. This CDR3 comprises 14 residues. Full variable domain (remainder filled in from reference TRBV7-2 and TRBJ1-2): GAGVSQSPSNKVTEKGKDVELRCDPISGHTALYWYRQSLGQGLEFLIYFQGNSAPDKSGLPSDRFSAERTGGSVSTLTIQRTQQEDSAVYLCASSPQNGLHGYTFGSGTRLTVV.

The chain uses TRBV15 and TRBJ2-1; 8 bases align to TRBD2. The CDR3 has 15 amino acids. V shed 5 bases, J shed 8 bases, and the junction held 11 bases outside the gene matches. Germline assignment: CDR1 LNHNV and CDR2 YYDKDF (reference sequence). CDR3 sequence reads: CATSPRVGGGDEQFF. The CDR3 DNA reads as TGTGCCACCAGCCCCAGGGTCGGGGGGGGTGATGAGCAGTTCTTC.

The rearrangement links TRBV6-5 to TRBJ2-7; D is ambiguous. The CDR3 is 14 residues long. Per the germline V gene, CDR1 is MNHEY and CDR2 is SVGAGI. V was cut by 6 bases and J by 2 bases, with 14 bases left in between. The CDR3 bases are TGTGCCAGCAGCTATCAAGTACTCACCTACGAGCAGTACTTC. Translation gives CASSYQVLTYEQYF.